These 31 T cell receptor beta chains were sequenced from one sample in a study of T cell repertoires in cytomegalovirus infection. TCRdb analysed the reads with MiXCR anew, one entry per CDR3 protein. In the table there are 490,000 or so distinct CDR3 sequences, 10% to 12% of which are singletons. Material: PBMCs. These TCRs come from a human donor in good health (CMV status not recorded). Some clones in this sample may be carry-over from other donors' samples.

This clonotype was observed many times. The V call is TRBV28, the J call TRBJ1-1; D might be TRBD1 (6 bases). The V end lost 3 bases, the J end lost 1 base, and 9 bases lay between the germline ends. Germline loops: CDR1 MDHEN, CDR2 SYDVKM. There are 14 residues in the CDR3. The CDR3 is CASSFTQGNTEAFF. The CDR3 DNA is TGTGCCAGCAGTTTTACACAGGGGAACACTGAAGCTTTCTTT. Full variable domain (rest looked up from reference TRBV28 and TRBJ1-1): DVKVTQSSRYLVKRTGEKVFLECVQDMDHENMFWYRQDPGLGLRLIYFSYDVKMKEKGDIPEGYSVSREKKERFSLILESASTNQTSMYLCASSFTQGNTEAFFGQGTRLTVV.

The V gene is TRBV5-4, the J gene TRBJ2-5, with 8 nucleotides matching TRBD2. Germline CDR1 reads SGHNT; CDR2 reads YYREEE (reference sequence). The CDR3 is 19 residues long. The V gene end was trimmed by 0 bases and the J gene end by 1 base; junction bases not matched to a gene: 14. DNA of the CDR3: TGTGCCAGCAGCTTGGCCTGGCGGGAGGCTCCTTTCGGCCAAGAGACCCAGTACTTC. Amino acids: CASSLAWREAPFGQETQYF.

At least ten counts were recorded for this clonotype. The chain employs TRBV7-2 and TRBJ1-2; D unclear. The CDR3 extends over 15 amino acids. The V end lost 1 base, the J end lost 4 bases, and 13 bases lay between the germline ends. Germline CDR1 is SGHTA and CDR2 is FQGNSA. The CDR3, as DNA: TGTGCCAGCAGCTTAGTCGAAGGCGGAACCTATGGCTACACCTTC. Its protein is CASSLVEGGTYGYTF.

This clonotype was seen repeatedly, ten times or more. The chain uses TRBV2 and TRBJ2-1; D call uncertain. Deletions cut 5 bases from V and 6 bases from J, with 11 bases between. The CDR3 has 13 residues. CDR1 and CDR2 (germline): SNHLY, FYNNEI. CDR3 sequence: CASSRRVVNEQFF. In DNA form, the CDR3 reads TGTGCCAGCAGTCGAAGGGTCGTCAATGAGCAGTTCTTC. The variable domain in full, with the rest retrieved from reference TRBV2 and TRBJ2-1, is EPEVTQTPSHQVTQMGQEVILRCVPISNHLYFYWYRQILGQKVEFLVSFYNNEISEKSEIFDDQFSVERPDGSNFTLKIRSTKLEDSAMYFCASSRRVVNEQFFGPGTRLTVL.

This clonotype was observed at least ten times. The chain uses TRBV4-1 and TRBJ1-4; 10 nucleotides line up with TRBD1. The ends lost 0 bases at V and 8 bases at J; junction bases unmatched: 6. The CDR3 extends over 16 amino acids. Germline V gene sequence: CDR1 MGHRA, CDR2 YSYEKL. In nucleotides, the CDR3 is TGCGCCAGCAGCCAAGATCCGGGACAGGGGCAAGAAAAACTGTTTTTT. It is translated as CASSQDPGQGQEKLFF.

This clonotype has more than one count but fewer than ten. The chain is built from TRBV9 and TRBJ2-5; 9 nucleotides align to TRBD2. The CDR3 spans 15 residues. Germline V gene lookup returns CDR1 SGDLS and CDR2 YYNGEE. J was trimmed by 1 base and V by 2 bases; bases with no gene match: 3. DNA for the CDR3: TGTGCCAGCAGCGTGGGACTAGCACTCCAAGAGACCCAGTACTTC. Translating gives CASSVGLALQETQYF.

This chain links TRBV3-1 with TRBJ2-1, with TRBD2 matching 8 bases. CDR3 length: 17 amino acids. Germline values: CDR1 LGHDT, CDR2 YNNKEL (reference sequence). Trimming took 0 bases from V and 8 from J; bases not matched to a gene: 12. CDR3 sequence (DNA): TGTGCCAGCAGCCAAGATTGGGCGGGGGGAACCTCAGATGAGCAGTTCTTC. It encodes CASSQDWAGGTSDEQFF.

CDR3 loop: CSELTPTEQFF. CDR3 bases: TGCAGTGAACTGACCCCGACTGAGCAGTTCTTC. The chain links TRBV20-1 to TRBJ2-1, with D hard to call. In germline, CDR1 is DFQATT, CDR2 SNEGSKA (reference sequence). The CDR3 is 11 amino acids. V was clipped by 7 bases and J by 9 bases, with 13 bases between them.

This clonotype was counted a few times. V gene TRBV19 combines with J gene TRBJ2-1; 10 bases align to TRBD2. The germline gives CDR1 LNHDA, CDR2 SQIVND (reference sequence). With V trimmed by 4 bases and J by 8 bases, 8 bases remained unmatched. CDR3 length equals 15 residues. CDR3 in DNA: TGTGCCAGTAGTACTCCTGCTAGCGGGAGTTATGAGCAGTTCTTC. The encoded protein is CASSTPASGSYEQFF. Complete variable domain (other parts from reference TRBV19 and TRBJ2-1): DGGITQSPKYLFRKEGQNVTLSCEQNLNHDAMYWYRQDPGQGLRLIYYSQIVNDFQKGDIAEGYSVSREKKESFPLTVTSAQKNPTAFYLCASSTPASGSYEQFFGPGTRLTVL.

Only a few counts were recorded for this clonotype. V usage is TRBV5-8 and J usage is TRBJ2-7; D uncertain. This CDR3 is built from 11 residues. Germline V CDR1 and CDR2: SGHTS, YDEGEE. The V gene lost 2 bases and the J gene lost 12 bases, with 12 bases spanning the gap. The CDR3 is CASSFFRFTYF. In DNA, the CDR3 is TGTGCCAGCAGCTTCTTTAGGTTCACGTACTTC.

The chain links TRBV30 to TRBJ1-5, with 7 positions matching TRBD1. Losses at the gene ends were 2 bases for V and 5 bases for J; bases not matched to a gene: 3. The CDR3 runs 13 residues. Germline CDR1 reads GTSNPN; CDR2 reads SVGIG (reference sequence). CDR3 amino acids: CAWSLDRDQPQHF. DNA for the CDR3: TGTGCCTGGAGTCTAGACAGGGATCAGCCCCAGCATTTT.

This chain connects TRBV19 to TRBJ2-7, with D hard to call. Per the germline V gene, CDR1 is LNHDA and CDR2 is SQIVND (reference sequence). This CDR3 is built from 13 residues. Trimming stripped 0 bases from V and 3 bases from J, with 6 bases between. The CDR3 reads CASSIDWRYEQYF. Written as DNA, the CDR3 is TGTGCCAGTAGTATAGATTGGCGCTACGAGCAGTACTTC.

This clonotype was recorded at least ten times. The chain has TRBV19 and TRBJ2-7; 7 nucleotides align to TRBD1. In germline, CDR1 is LNHDA, CDR2 SQIVND (reference sequence). V trimming: 4 bases; J trimming: 0 bases; junction bases outside the gene matches: 3. The CDR3 is 14 residues long. The CDR3 DNA reads as TGTGCCAGTAGTAATCAGGGGGACTCCTACGAGCAGTACTTC. Translating it yields CASSNQGDSYEQYF. Drawing the rest from reference TRBV19 and TRBJ2-7, the complete variable domain is DGGITQSPKYLFRKEGQNVTLSCEQNLNHDAMYWYRQDPGQGLRLIYYSQIVNDFQKGDIAEGYSVSREKKESFPLTVTSAQKNPTAFYLCASSNQGDSYEQYFGPGTRLTVT.

This clonotype was seen repeatedly, ten times or more. CDR3 protein: CASSLRTGGEAFF. CDR3 bases: TGTGCCAGCAGCTTACGGACAGGGGGTGAAGCTTTCTTT. The V and J genes are TRBV11-3 and TRBJ1-1, with 10 bases aligning to TRBD1. The V gene's germline CDR1 is SGHNT and CDR2 YENEEA. Losses at the gene ends were 2 bases for V and 7 bases for J; bases not matched to a gene: 1. The CDR3 has 13 amino acids.

The V gene is TRBV20-1, the J gene TRBJ1-1; TRBD1 is a possible D gene (6 bases). Deletions cut 1 base from V and 0 bases from J, with 12 bases between. Germline loops: CDR1 DFQATT, CDR2 SNEGSKA (reference sequence). The CDR3 is made up of 15 amino acids. The DNA for the CDR3 is TGCAGTGCTAGAGGGGACAAACACATGAACACTGAAGCTTTCTTT. This sequence encodes CSARGDKHMNTEAFF.

The chain combines TRBV5-6 with TRBJ2-7; 7 bases align to TRBD1. CDR1 and CDR2 (germline): SGHDT, YYEEEE. CDR3 length: 12 amino acids. The ends lost 4 bases at V and 6 bases at J; junction bases unmatched: 4. CDR3 DNA: TGTGCCAGCAGCAATAGGGGGCGCGAGCAGTACTTC. Its translation is CASSNRGREQYF.

This clonotype has only a few counts. The chain couples TRBV20-1 to TRBJ2-1, with a possible D match to TRBD2 (5 bases). The CDR3 length is 12 residues. The germline CDR1 and CDR2 sequences are DFQATT and SNEGSKA (reference sequence). DNA of the CDR3: TGCCGAGCCTGGCGGGCCTCCGGTGAGCAGTTCTTC. Protein: CRAWRASGEQFF.

With respect to this clonotype: A read error is possible here, since a much larger clone lies one base away. The chain is built from TRBV2 and TRBJ1-1; 9 bases are shared with TRBD1. There are 16 residues in the CDR3. Germline lookup yields CDR1 SNHLY and CDR2 FYNNEI. In DNA form, the CDR3 reads TGTGCCAGCAGTGGGACAGGGGACTTTCTGAACACTAAAGCTTTCTTT. As protein: CASSGTGDFLNTKAFF.

This chain uses TRBV7-3 with TRBJ2-1; no definite D call. The CDR3 totals 15 residues. Germline V gives CDR1 SGHTA, CDR2 FQGTGA. V was clipped by 3 bases and J by 5 bases, with 14 bases between them. CDR3 bases: TGTGCCAGCAGCTTGTCCAGTTGGGGAAACAATGAGCAGTTCTTC. Protein product: CASSLSSWGNNEQFF.

This clonotype has only a few counts. V usage is TRBV20-1 and J usage is TRBJ2-5; no firm D call. Per germline, CDR1 DFQATT and CDR2 SNEGSKA (reference sequence). This CDR3 contains 13 residues. Trimming removed 8 bases from V and 1 base from J, with 14 bases in between. CDR3 protein: CSPQTQSQETQYF. Here the CDR3 DNA reads TGCAGTCCCCAGACACAGTCCCAAGAGACCCAGTACTTC.

This clonotype has ten or more counts. J is TRBJ2-1 and V is TRBV4-1; 8 bases agree with TRBD2. This CDR3 is built from 16 residues. Losses at the gene ends were 0 bases for V and 4 bases for J; bases not matched to a gene: 5. The germline V gene encodes CDR1 MGHRA and CDR2 YSYEKL. CDR3 DNA: TGCGCCAGCAGCCAAGATATAGCGGGATCATACAATGAGCAGTTCTTC. Translating it yields CASSQDIAGSYNEQFF.

This clonotype was observed many times. The gene calls are TRBV2 and TRBJ2-5, with TRBD1 as a possible D gene (5 bases). Germline V gives CDR1 SNHLY, CDR2 FYNNEI. V was shortened by 6 bases and J by 3 bases, with 14 bases between the two germline ends. CDR3 length equals 14 residues. Here the CDR3 reads CASSLGATKETQYF. The CDR3 DNA follows: TGTGCCAGCAGCCTTGGGGCTACAAAAGAGACCCAGTACTTC.

This clonotype was seen many times. The chain employs TRBV7-9 and TRBJ2-1; 14 nucleotides line up with TRBD2. J was trimmed by 9 bases and V by 0 bases; bases with no gene match: 7. Germline CDR1 is SEHNR and CDR2 is FQNEAQ (reference sequence). The CDR3 runs to 17 residues. CDR3 sequence reads: CASSLATGLAGGGEQFF. Written as DNA, the CDR3 is TGTGCCAGCAGCTTAGCGACCGGACTAGCGGGAGGAGGTGAGCAGTTCTTC.

This clonotype was counted ten times or more. The chain employs TRBV6-6 and TRBJ1-6, with D possibly matching TRBD1 (5 bases). The length of the CDR3 is 16 residues. Germline lookup yields CDR1 MNHNY and CDR2 SVGAGI (reference sequence). V gave up 2 bases and J gave up 0 bases, with 8 bases separating them. The CDR3 here is CASSYLGGSYNSPLHF. In nucleotides, the CDR3 is TGTGCCAGCAGTTACCTTGGGGGCTCCTATAATTCACCCCTCCACTTT.

Worth noting for this clonotype: This may stem from a read error, because a much larger clone lies one nucleotide away. This chain connects TRBV5-5 to TRBJ1-1; no clear D gene. Germline CDR1 reads SGHKS; CDR2 reads YYEKEE (reference sequence). V lost 4 bases, J lost 1 base, and 14 bases lay in between. CDR3 length: 15 amino acids. Here the CDR3 DNA reads TGTGCCAGCAGCACCGCAGAGAGCGGGAACACTGAAGCTTTCTTT. Translation: CASSTAESGNTEAFF.

The chain combines TRBV25-1 with TRBJ2-1; no clear D. The germline CDR1 and CDR2 sequences are MGHDK and SYGVNS. The CDR3 totals 17 residues. V was cut by 3 bases and J by 0 bases, with 15 bases left in between. Here the CDR3 reads CASSDPRLDSSYNEQFF. The CDR3 DNA reads TGTGCCAGCAGTGACCCGCGACTGGATAGCTCCTACAATGAGCAGTTCTTC.

V and J are TRBV28 and TRBJ2-7, with TRBD2 matching over 11 bases. The CDR3 is 16 amino acids. The germline V gene has CDR1 MDHEN and CDR2 SYDVKM. V lost 5 bases to trimming and J lost 2 bases; unmatched junction nucleotides: 8. The CDR3 sequence: CASSPTGGLAAYEQYF. CDR3 DNA sequence: TGTGCCAGCAGTCCCACGGGGGGACTAGCGGCCTACGAGCAGTACTTC. The entire variable domain, with the rest obtained from reference TRBV28 and TRBJ2-7, is as follows: DVKVTQSSRYLVKRTGEKVFLECVQDMDHENMFWYRQDPGLGLRLIYFSYDVKMKEKGDIPEGYSVSREKKERFSLILESASTNQTSMYLCASSPTGGLAAYEQYFGPGTRLTVT.

At least ten counts were recorded for this clonotype. The genes are TRBV7-2 and TRBJ2-7; the D is unclear. This CDR3 contains 14 residues. Germline CDR1 reads SGHTA; CDR2 reads FQGNSA. V shed 4 bases and J shed 3 bases, with 13 bases lying between them. The CDR3 DNA follows: TGTGCCAGCAGCTCGCAGGCCTTAAGCTACGAGCAGTACTTC. It is translated as CASSSQALSYEQYF.

This clonotype was counted a few times. The chain is built from TRBV10-3 and TRBJ2-2; no clear D. The ends were cut back, 3 bases at V and 7 bases at J, with 3 bases in the middle. From germline, CDR1 is ENHRY and CDR2 SYGVKD. The CDR3 runs 11 residues. The CDR3 spells CAISDYGELFF. CDR3 bases: TGTGCCATCAGTGATTACGGGGAGCTGTTTTTT.

This clonotype was seen at least ten times. The gene calls are TRBV12-3 or TRBV12-4 and TRBJ1-5, with D possibly TRBD1 on 6 matching bases. V dropped 4 bases and J dropped 3 bases, with 13 bases sitting between them. The length of the CDR3 is 15 residues. In DNA form, the CDR3 reads TGTGCCAGCAGTTCGGGAGGACAGAACAATCAGCCCCAGCATTTT. Residues: CASSSGGQNNQPQHF.

The table lists this clonotype with many counts. The rearrangement uses TRBV7-2 and TRBJ1-5; 9 bases agree with TRBD1. The CDR3 has 15 amino acids. CDR1 and CDR2 (germline): SGHTA, FQGNSA. The V and J ends lost 1 base and 5 bases, in that order; junction bases with no gene match: 3. The CDR3 here is CASSLVGQGYQPQHF. CDR3 in DNA: TGTGCCAGCAGCTTAGTGGGACAGGGTTATCAGCCCCAGCATTTT. Together with reference TRBV7-2 and TRBJ1-5, the CDR3 gives the full variable domain: GAGVSQSPSNKVTEKGKDVELRCDPISGHTALYWYRQSLGQGLEFLIYFQGNSAPDKSGLPSDRFSAERTGGSVSTLTIQRTQQEDSAVYLCASSLVGQGYQPQHFGDGTRLSIL.